These T cell receptor beta chains were read from a single sample in a study of post-analysis software for immune sequencing data. TCRdb itself ran the PCR reads through MiXCR, one entry per CDR3 protein. The data hold about 500,000 distinct CDR3 sequences, with nearly 45% observed a single time. Sequenced input: blood. These receptors were obtained from a girl aged 10 to 17 with multiple sclerosis. CDR3s include the opening cysteine and the closing phenylalanine or tryptophan. D genes are given only for firm matches. Part of the rows lack a size; the others show once, few, many or a class for expanded clones.

J	D	V	size	DNA	CDR3
TRBJ1-1	-	TRBV20-1	-	TGCAGTGCTAGCAGGGATGTGGGGACTGAAGCTTTCTTT	CSASRDVGTEAFF
TRBJ1-4	TRBD1	TRBV7-9	once	TGTGCCAGCAACCTCGGGACAGCAACTAATGAAAAACTGTTTTTT	CASNLGTATNEKLFF
TRBJ2-7	-	TRBV27	once	TGTGCCAGCAGTTTTTCTAGCCGCCTTATTCACGAGCAGTACTTC	CASSFSSRLIHEQYF
TRBJ2-7	-	TRBV5-1	few	TGCGCCAGCAGCTTTGGCCCTGCCTCCTACGAGCAGTACTTC	CASSFGPASYEQYF
TRBJ2-3	-	TRBV27	few	TGTGCCAGCAGTTCACGGGGATCTGGGGCAGATACGCAGTATTTT	CASSSRGSGADTQYF
TRBJ1-1	TRBD1	TRBV11-2	once	TGTGCCAGCAGCTTGACAGGGTATGAAGCTTTCTTT	CASSLTGYEAFF
TRBJ2-6	-	TRBV27	few	TGTGCCAGCAGTTTCGACCTTCCGGGACTTAGCCTCTCTGGGGCCAACGTCCTGACTTTC	CASSFDLPGLSLSGANVLTF
TRBJ2-7	-	TRBV27	-	TGTGCCAGCAGTATCGGACAGTTGGGGTCCTACGAGCAGTACTTC	CASSIGQLGSYEQYF
TRBJ2-1	TRBD2	TRBV27	-	TGTGCCAGCAGTATCGTCTTGGGACTAGCGGGAGCTAATGAGCAGTTCTTC	CASSIVLGLAGANEQFF
TRBJ2-7	TRBD1	TRBV27	-	TGTGCCAGCAGTTTTGGGACAGGGGCCTACGAGCAGTACTTC	CASSFGTGAYEQYF
TRBJ1-2	-	TRBV5-6	few	TGTGCCAGCAGCTTGGTTGCCGGGGGTTATGGCTACACCTTC	CASSLVAGGYGYTF
TRBJ2-4	TRBD2	TRBV6-4	-	TGTGCCAGCAGTGACGTTTGCGCGGGAGGACCGGTCGTAGCCAAAAACATTCAGTACTTC	CASSDVCAGGPVVAKNIQYF
TRBJ2-1	-	TRBV6-1	-	TGTGCCAGCAGCGGGCCACCAGAGCAGTTCTTC	CASSGPPEQFF